Below, 23 T cell receptor beta chains from the same sample are listed, as sequenced in a study of immune characterization of retroperitoneal liposarcoma. Each CDR3 protein is one row after TCRdb ran MiXCR on the PCR reads. The sample includes some 3,000 distinct CDR3 sequences, roughly 39% of them seen just once. The sequencing sample was made of tumor tissue. All receptors come from a male donor with retroperitoneal liposarcoma.

The rearrangement joins TRBV4-3 to TRBJ2-3; D is undetermined. The CDR3 length is 14 residues. CDR1 and CDR2 (germline): LGHNA, YSLEER. Trimming shortened V by 5 bases and J by 0 bases, and 9 bases separated the two germline ends. Written as DNA, the CDR3 is TGCGCCAGCAGCTATCCAGTTAGCACAGATACGCAGTATTTT. Translation gives CASSYPVSTDTQYF.

V and J are TRBV6-1 and TRBJ2-1, with D perhaps matching TRBD2 (6 bases). There are 12 residues in the CDR3. Germline V CDR1 and CDR2: MNHNS, SASEGT. V shed 6 bases and J shed 6 bases, with 9 bases lying between them. DNA for the CDR3: TGTGCCAGCAGGGAGACTAGCAATGAGCAGTTCTTC. As protein: CASRETSNEQFF.

The rearrangement links TRBV4-3 to TRBJ2-2; possible D gene TRBD2, 5 bases. This CDR3 has 15 residues. Germline CDR1 and CDR2: LGHNA and YSLEER. With 11 bases removed from V and 4 bases from J, the gap between germline ends came to 20 bases. The CDR3 DNA follows: TGCGCCTCCAAATCCGGGGTGAAGGGCACCGGGGAGCTGTTTTTT. Its protein product is CASKSGVKGTGELFF.

The chain's CDR3 is CASTGTGETEAFF. CDR3 nucleotide sequence: TGTGCCAGCACTGGGACAGGGGAAACTGAAGCTTTCTTT. This chain uses TRBV12-3 or TRBV12-4 with TRBJ1-1, with 10 bases aligning to TRBD1. The CDR3 runs to 13 residues. V lost 7 bases and J lost 5; bases outside the gene matches: 4.

This clonotype appeared a few times. The V and J genes are TRBV11-2 and TRBJ2-1; D gene uncertain. This CDR3 is 13 amino acids long. Germline CDR1 and CDR2: SGHAT and FQNNGV. Trimming took off 1 base at V and 6 bases at J, with 7 bases between the two ends. The CDR3 spells CASSLGVLNEQFF. The CDR3 nucleotides are TGTGCCAGCAGCTTAGGGGTTCTCAATGAGCAGTTCTTC.

This chain uses TRBV12-3 or TRBV12-4 with TRBJ2-1; 14 bases match TRBD2. Trimming at V came to 3 bases and at J to 1 base, leaving 11 bases not matched to a gene. The CDR3 sequence is 20 residues long. The CDR3 is CASSFLSGLAGVGSYNEQFF. The DNA of the CDR3 is TGTGCCAGCAGTTTCCTCTCGGGACTAGCGGGAGTAGGATCCTACAATGAGCAGTTCTTC.

This clonotype appeared a few times. The chain joins TRBV4-1 to TRBJ2-1, with D uncertain. V was cut by 4 bases and J by 6 bases, with 13 bases left in between. Germline CDR1 is MGHRA and CDR2 is YSYEKL. This CDR3 is built from 14 residues. The CDR3 DNA follows: TGCGCCAGCAGCCTTGTCTTGGGTGTCAATGAGCAGTTCTTC. Amino acid sequence: CASSLVLGVNEQFF.

This clonotype has just a few counts. The chain joins TRBV6-1 to TRBJ2-5, with unresolved D. The germline gives CDR1 MNHNS, CDR2 SASEGT. This CDR3 is 13 amino acids long. The germline V and J ends were trimmed by 6 bases and 11 bases, with 19 bases remaining between them. CDR3 loop: CASRTLGRYEQYF. CDR3 sequence (DNA): TGTGCCAGCAGAACACTCGGGCGGTATGAGCAGTACTTC.

About this clonotype itself: This may stem from a read error, because a much larger clone lies one nucleotide away. V usage is TRBV18 and J usage is TRBJ2-1; 7 bases fit TRBD2. Germline CDR1 reads KGHSH; CDR2 reads LQKENI. CDR3 length: 14 residues. V trimming: 2 bases; J trimming: 13 bases; junction bases outside the gene matches: 11. CDR3 amino acids: CASSPGLAEETQFF. The CDR3 nucleotides are TGTGCCAGCTCACCAGGGCTAGCGGAAGAGACCCAGTTCTTC.

In the case of this clonotype: Compared with germline, one end of the junction differs, possibly owing to a read error. This chain uses TRBV6-5 with TRBJ2-7; D possibly corresponds to TRBD1 (6 bases). CDR3 size: 16 residues. Germline CDR1 and CDR2: MNHEY and SVGAGI. The CDR3 nucleotides are TGTGCCAGCAGTTACTCGGACAGCTCCTATAATTCACCCCTCCAATTC. Translated, it gives CASSYSDSSYNSPLQF.

The J gene is TRBJ2-5, the V gene TRBV6-6; no definite D call. In germline, CDR1 is MNHNY, CDR2 SVGAGI (reference sequence). The length of the CDR3 is 11 residues. V lost 7 bases, J lost 5 bases, and 8 bases lay in between. CDR3 residues: CASNTGETQYF. The CDR3 DNA reads TGTGCCAGCAATACTGGGGAGACCCAGTACTTC.

V is TRBV6-1 and J is TRBJ2-2; tentatively, D is TRBD1 (5 bases). CDR3 length equals 13 residues. Trimming shortened V by 5 bases and J by 6 bases, and 10 bases separated the two germline ends. Germline CDR1 reads MNHNS; CDR2 reads SASEGT. The CDR3 loop is CASSSGIAGELFF. CDR3 sequence (DNA): TGTGCCAGCAGTTCAGGGATCGCCGGGGAGCTGTTTTTT.

In this sample, this clonotype is medium-sized. A read error may account for a junction end that differs from germline. The V call is TRBV6-2 or TRBV6-3, the J call TRBJ2-7; 8 bases are shared with TRBD2. The length of the CDR3 is 15 residues. Germline values: CDR1 MNHEY, CDR2 SVGEGT. The CDR3 DNA follows: TGTGCCAGCAGGGCCGGTTGGACTAGCTCCCACGAGCAGTACTTC. This gives the protein CASRAGWTSSHEQYF.

This clonotype appeared a single time. The chain carries TRBV6-1 and TRBJ1-3; 8 nucleotides align to TRBD1. Trimming cost V 2 bases and J 4 bases; bases outside gene matches: 4. CDR3 length: 15 amino acids. Per the germline V gene, CDR1 is MNHNS and CDR2 is SASEGT. CDR3 sequence: CASSEIQGAGNTIYF. For the CDR3, the DNA is TGTGCCAGCAGTGAAATTCAGGGGGCAGGAAACACCATATATTTT.

The chain carries TRBV11-3 and TRBJ2-7; TRBD1 matches 9 bases. This CDR3 spans 15 amino acids. Germline CDR1 and CDR2: SGHNT and YENEEA. After removal of 7 bases from V and 2 bases from J, the junction contained 9 bases not matched to a gene. In DNA form, the CDR3 reads TGTGCCAGCACCTCGAGGACAGGGGAGACCTACGAGCAGTACTTC. Amino acid sequence: CASTSRTGETYEQYF.

This clonotype was recorded a few times. The chain has TRBV6-4 and TRBJ2-3; the D gene is possibly TRBD2 (6 bases). The germline V gene encodes CDR1 MRHNA and CDR2 SNTAGT. V shed 4 bases and J shed 2 bases, with 7 bases lying between them. The CDR3 runs 13 residues. The CDR3 reads CASSAGDTDTQYF. The CDR3 bases are TGTGCCAGCAGTGCGGGAGACACAGATACGCAGTATTTT.

On this clonotype itself: In this CDR3 the conserved last residue, phenylalanine or tryptophan, is missing, so a read error is likely. The chain employs TRBV7-9 and TRBJ2-5; tentative D call: TRBD2 (6 bases). The DNA end is more similar to TRBJ2-7, so the J call may be wrong. The CDR3 sequence is 17 residues long. Germline V gives CDR1 SEHNR, CDR2 FQNEAQ (reference sequence). CDR3 loop: CASSLIGGIGSSYEQYL. The CDR3 DNA reads as TGTGCCAGCAGCCTGATCGGAGGGATAGGATCGTCCTACGAGCAGTACTTA.

By sample share, this clonotype is large. V is TRBV6-6 and J is TRBJ2-6; TRBD1 aligns across 11 bases. Germline values: CDR1 MNHNY, CDR2 SVGAGI (reference sequence). This CDR3 region has 18 residues. J gave up 0 bases and V 7 bases, and 8 bases lay outside the gene matches. The CDR3 reads CASNSGTGGSSGANVLTF. DNA of the CDR3: TGTGCCAGCAATTCAGGGACAGGGGGGTCCTCTGGGGCCAACGTCCTGACTTTC.

The V gene is TRBV12-3 or TRBV12-4, the J gene TRBJ2-1; TRBD1 agrees at 10 bases. The better agreement between TRBJ2-5 and the DNA end casts doubt on the J call. The CDR3 length is 14 residues. Here the CDR3 reads CASSRQGAGETQYF. CDR3 nucleotides: TGTGCCAGCAGCAGACAGGGGGCGGGAGAGACCCAGTACTTC.

In its sample, this clonotype was seen a few times. The chain links TRBV12-3 or TRBV12-4 to TRBJ2-1; 8 nucleotides agree with TRBD2. The last part of the DNA fits TRBJ2-5 better; the J call may be wrong. The CDR3 is 14 residues long. The CDR3 DNA follows: TGTGCCAGCAGTATTGGGGCGGGAGGAAAGACCCAGTACTTC. It specifies CASSIGAGGKTQYF.

The table lists this clonotype with a few counts. CDR3 sequence: CARRRNTEAFF. CDR3 sequence (DNA): TGCGCCCGGAGGCGGAACACTGAAGCTTTCTTT. The chain is built from TRBV10-1 and TRBJ1-1; D unresolved. CDR1 and CDR2 (germline): WNHNN, SYGVQD (reference sequence). This CDR3 contains 11 residues. Trimming shortened V by 11 bases and J by 1 base, and 8 bases separated the two germline ends.

This clonotype was counted between two and nine times. The chain carries TRBV11-1 and TRBJ2-3; 7 bases are a match to TRBD2. The CDR3 runs 15 residues. CDR1 and CDR2 (germline): SGHAT, FQDESV (reference sequence). J was trimmed by 5 bases and V by 0 bases; bases with no gene match: 5. This CDR3 reads CASSLAGGPGDTQYF. The CDR3 region has the DNA TGTGCCAGCAGCTTAGCGGGAGGGCCGGGAGATACGCAGTATTTT.

At least ten counts were recorded for this clonotype. The genes are TRBV3-1 and TRBJ2-1; tentative D call: TRBD2 (5 bases). This CDR3 has 14 amino acids. The germline CDR1 and CDR2 sequences are LGHDT and YNNKEL (reference sequence). Between the trimmed V and J ends, which lost 4 bases and 8 bases, there was a span of 15 bases. This chain's CDR3 is CASSPPGKRDEQFF. CDR3 nucleotide sequence: TGTGCCAGCAGCCCGCCGGGAAAGAGGGATGAGCAGTTCTTC.